The clone carrying this TCR beta chain came up many times. Germline lookup yields CDR1 DFQATT and CDR2 SNEGSKA (reference sequence). V gave up 4 bases and J gave up 0 bases, with 13 bases separating them. The CDR3 spans 15 residues. The record originates from a study of regulatory T cells in long-lasting Graves disease. Arm-PCR of CDR3 regions with iRepertoire HTBI primers generated TCR beta libraries. TCRdb recomputed calls from the multiplex PCR reads with MiXCR, one row per CDR3 protein. The table shows around 400,000 distinct CDR3 sequences, with 23% occurring only once. As to time point: persistent/refractory GD, antithyroid drugs over 5 years with positive TRAb. Scientists built the TCR library using RNA that was extracted from PBMCs.

Sequenced here: peripheral blood mononuclear cells (PBMCs), sampled when the disease was refractory, from a patient treated with antithyroid drugs. This TCR came from a female donor with Graves disease. This chain connects TRBV20-1 to TRBJ1-5; D is perhaps TRBD1 (6 bases). The DNA for the CDR3 is TGCAGTGCTAAACAGGGCGCCTTTAGCAATCAGCCCCAGCATTTT. Translated: CSAKQGAFSNQPQHF.